This is a list of T cell receptor beta chains from one sample in a study of shared clonotypes between healthy human individuals. Clones were read by immunoSEQ multiplex PCR, and TCRdb kept only the in-frame ones, dropping some. The sample lists roughly 640,000 clones; around 72% were seen once. The specimen was memory CD4+ T cells sorted from blood. The receptors were gathered from a woman in her 30s in good health. CDR3s include the opening cysteine and the closing phenylalanine or tryptophan. The D gene is left open where the match is weak. Clone size is given for some rows only: seen once, a few or many times, or a class if the clone is expanded.

v_call: TRBV19; d_call: NA; j_call: TRBJ1-5; clone_size: NA; cdr3_nt: TGTGCCACCATGGATCGGTGGGGCAATCAGCCCCAGCATTTT; cdr3_aa: CATMDRWGNQPQHF
v_call: TRBV28; d_call: NA; j_call: TRBJ2-4; clone_size: NA; cdr3_nt: TGTGCCAGCAGTAGTGTAGCCAAAAACATTCAGTACTTC; cdr3_aa: CASSSVAKNIQYF
v_call: TRBV6-6; d_call: TRBD1; j_call: TRBJ1-5; clone_size: NA; cdr3_nt: TGTGCCAGCAGTCGGGACAGGGCGAGCAATCAGCCCCAGCATTTT; cdr3_aa: CASSRDRASNQPQHF
v_call: TRBV11-2; d_call: TRBD1; j_call: TRBJ2-7; clone_size: NA; cdr3_nt: TGTGCCAGCAGCGTAACAACAGGGGTCGAGCAGTACTTC; cdr3_aa: CASSVTTGVEQYF
v_call: TRBV6-6; d_call: TRBD2; j_call: TRBJ2-1; clone_size: NA; cdr3_nt: TGTGCCAGCAGTTTGACTAGCGGGACGAACAATGAGCAGTTCTTC; cdr3_aa: CASSLTSGTNNEQFF
v_call: TRBV2; d_call: NA; j_call: TRBJ2-1; clone_size: NA; cdr3_nt: TGTGCCAGCAGCCCCATCAATGAGCAGTTCTTC; cdr3_aa: CASSPINEQFF
v_call: TRBV11-2; d_call: TRBD1; j_call: TRBJ1-5; clone_size: NA; cdr3_nt: TGTGCCAGCAGCGCAGGGGGCGTCAATCAGCCCCAGCATTTT; cdr3_aa: CASSAGGVNQPQHF
v_call: TRBV5-6; d_call: TRBD1; j_call: TRBJ2-3; clone_size: NA; cdr3_nt: TGTGCCAGCAGCTTGACAGGGGGCCACACAGATACGCAGTATTTT; cdr3_aa: CASSLTGGHTDTQYF
v_call: TRBV30; d_call: NA; j_call: TRBJ1-2; clone_size: once; cdr3_nt: TGTGCCTGGAACTTGGACGGTAGCCGTGACTATGGCTACACCTTC; cdr3_aa: CAWNLDGSRDYGYTF
v_call: TRBV14; d_call: TRBD1; j_call: TRBJ1-2; clone_size: few; cdr3_nt: TGTGCCAGCAGCAAACAGGGGGGCTATGGCTACACCTTC; cdr3_aa: CASSKQGGYGYTF
v_call: TRBV5-1; d_call: NA; j_call: TRBJ1-5; clone_size: NA; cdr3_nt: TGCGCCAGCCCCCCTGACAGGTACAATCAGCCCCAGCATTTT; cdr3_aa: CASPPDRYNQPQHF
v_call: TRBV7-3; d_call: NA; j_call: TRBJ1-3; clone_size: NA; cdr3_nt: TGTGCCAGCAGCTTAAGGGCCGGAGGGACTGGAAACACCATATATTTT; cdr3_aa: CASSLRAGGTGNTIYF
v_call: TRBV5-4; d_call: TRBD2; j_call: TRBJ2-2; clone_size: NA; cdr3_nt: TGTGCCAGCAGCTTGCCCGGGACTACCCCCGGGGAGCTGTTTTTT; cdr3_aa: CASSLPGTTPGELFF
v_call: TRBV5-1; d_call: TRBD2; j_call: TRBJ2-3; clone_size: once; cdr3_nt: TGCGCCAGCTGGGCGGGACTAGCGACAGATACGCAGTATTTT; cdr3_aa: CASWAGLATDTQYF
v_call: TRBV7-2; d_call: TRBD2; j_call: TRBJ2-1; clone_size: NA; cdr3_nt: TGTGCCAGCAGCTTTCCCGGGACTAGCGGGAGATGGTTCTTC; cdr3_aa: CASSFPGTSGRWFF
v_call: TRBV5-1; d_call: NA; j_call: TRBJ1-5; clone_size: few; cdr3_nt: TGCGCCAGCAGCTTGGACGGGGTTTCGGGCAATCAGCCCCAGCATTTT; cdr3_aa: CASSLDGVSGNQPQHF
v_call: TRBV6-5; d_call: TRBD1; j_call: TRBJ2-7; clone_size: NA; cdr3_nt: TGTGCCAGCAGCCAGGACAGGGGGCGAGCCTACGAGCAGTACTTC; cdr3_aa: CASSQDRGRAYEQYF
v_call: TRBV28; d_call: NA; j_call: TRBJ2-1; clone_size: NA; cdr3_nt: TGTGCCAGCAGTCCCCCTCTAGGTTCTTACTCCTACAATGAGCAGTTCTTC; cdr3_aa: CASSPPLGSYSYNEQFF
v_call: TRBV2; d_call: NA; j_call: TRBJ1-1; clone_size: few; cdr3_nt: TGTGCCAGCAGTGACCCGGGCACTGAAGCTTTCTTT; cdr3_aa: CASSDPGTEAFF
v_call: TRBV4-1; d_call: NA; j_call: TRBJ1-2; clone_size: many; cdr3_nt: TGCGCCAGCAGCCAAGAGACAGCTATGGGTTATGGCTACACCTTC; cdr3_aa: CASSQETAMGYGYTF
v_call: TRBV6-5; d_call: NA; j_call: TRBJ2-7; clone_size: NA; cdr3_nt: TGTGCCAGCGCCCAGGGGTACGAGCAGTACTTC; cdr3_aa: CASAQGYEQYF
v_call: TRBV20-1; d_call: NA; j_call: TRBJ2-3; clone_size: NA; cdr3_nt: TGCAGTGCTCCCCAGGGGGATACGCAGTATTTT; cdr3_aa: CSAPQGDTQYF
v_call: TRBV28; d_call: NA; j_call: TRBJ1-1; clone_size: NA; cdr3_nt: TGTGCCAGCAACTTTGGACACTTTGAAGCTTTCTTT; cdr3_aa: CASNFGHFEAFF
v_call: TRBV9; d_call: TRBD1; j_call: TRBJ2-2; clone_size: NA; cdr3_nt: TGTGCCAGCAGCCGACAGGGGATAAACACCGGGGAGCTGTTTTTT; cdr3_aa: CASSRQGINTGELFF
v_call: TRBV30; d_call: NA; j_call: TRBJ2-5; clone_size: NA; cdr3_nt: TGTGCCTGGAGTACCCAAGGAACAGAGACCCAGTACTTC; cdr3_aa: CAWSTQGTETQYF
v_call: TRBV5-1; d_call: NA; j_call: TRBJ2-5; clone_size: NA; cdr3_nt: TGCGCCAGCAGCTTGTATGGGGGGCGCGAGACCCAGTACTTC; cdr3_aa: CASSLYGGRETQYF
v_call: TRBV28; d_call: TRBD2; j_call: TRBJ2-5; clone_size: NA; cdr3_nt: TGTGCCAGCAGGATCAGCGGGAGCAAGACCCAGTACTTC; cdr3_aa: CASRISGSKTQYF
v_call: TRBV10-1; d_call: TRBD1; j_call: TRBJ1-1; clone_size: NA; cdr3_nt: TGCGCCAGTTCGGGACAGGCTCAGGCTGGGGCTTTCTTT; cdr3_aa: CASSGQAQAGAFF
v_call: TRBV27; d_call: NA; j_call: TRBJ1-5; clone_size: NA; cdr3_nt: TGTGCCAGCAGTCCCGGGGACGGTCATCAGCCCCAGCATTTT; cdr3_aa: CASSPGDGHQPQHF